This entry lists 15 T cell receptor beta chains sequenced from one sample in a study of OX40 agonist ivuxolimab in advanced cancers. Clones were read by immunoSEQ multiplex PCR, and TCRdb kept only the in-frame ones, dropping some. Seen here are roughly 68,000 clones, around 93% observed once, and the top ten hold 1.1%. Here the sequenced sample was CD4+ or CD8+ T cells sorted from blood, taken in a trial of the OX40 agonist ivuxolimab. All receptors derive from an adult with an advanced solid tumor such as melanoma, head and neck, liver or kidney cancer.

The gene calls are TRBV10-3 and TRBJ1-2; 10 nucleotides line up with TRBD1. CDR1 is ENHRY, CDR2 SYGVKD, per germline. The V and J ends lost 5 bases and 4 bases, in that order; junction bases with no gene match: 4. The CDR3 loop spans 14 amino acids. Here the CDR3 reads CAISPGQGIYGYTF. The CDR3, as DNA: TGTGCCATCAGTCCGGGACAGGGGATCTATGGCTACACCTTC.

This rearrangement joins TRBV18 to TRBJ1-1, with 12 bases aligning to TRBD1. The trim removed 5 bases at V and 0 bases at J, leaving 7 bases unmatched. Germline CDR1 is KGHSH and CDR2 is LQKENI. CDR3 length: 17 residues. The CDR3 DNA is TGTGCCAGCTCAACCGGGACAGGGGGCGCCATGAACACTGAAGCTTTCTTT. This translates into CASSTGTGGAMNTEAFF. Combining the CDR3 with reference TRBV18 and TRBJ1-1 gives the whole variable domain NAGVMQNPRHLVRRRGQEARLRCSPMKGHSHVYWYRQLPEEGLKFMVYLQKENIIDESGMPKERFSAEFPKEGPSILRIQQVVRGDSAAYFCASSTGTGGAMNTEAFFGQGTRLTVV.

V and J are TRBV6-1 and TRBJ2-7; no reliable D call. The CDR3 consists of 14 residues. Germline values: CDR1 MNHNS, CDR2 SASEGT. Trimming took 2 bases from V and 3 from J, leaving 11 bases between them. The CDR3 DNA reads as TGTGCCAGCAGTGAATCCTTCCTGGGCTACGAGCAGTACTTC. It yields the protein CASSESFLGYEQYF.

V gene TRBV6-1 combines with J gene TRBJ2-2, with a weak D call TRBD2 (6 bases). The V gene lost 0 bases and the J gene lost 1 base, with 9 bases spanning the gap. The length of the CDR3 is 16 residues. Germline assignment: CDR1 MNHNS and CDR2 SASEGT. The CDR3 loop is CASSEAPGVNTGELFF. The DNA for the CDR3 is TGTGCCAGCAGTGAAGCCCCGGGGGTGAACACCGGGGAGCTGTTTTTT.

CDR3 nucleotides: TGTGCCAGCAGTGTTGCAGCAACTAATGAAAAACTGTTTTTT. It specifies CASSVAATNEKLFF. V and J are TRBV6-1 and TRBJ1-4; D gene unclear. Germline V gives CDR1 MNHNS, CDR2 SASEGT. V lost 4 bases to trimming and J lost 0 bases, with 6 bases between them. The CDR3 loop spans 14 amino acids.

This chain connects TRBV5-4 to TRBJ2-7, with D perhaps being TRBD1 or TRBD2 (5 bases each). This CDR3 region has 16 residues. Germline values: CDR1 SGHNT, CDR2 YYREEE (reference sequence). V was shortened by 0 bases and J by 4 bases, with 17 bases between the two germline ends. The CDR3, as DNA: TGTGCCAGCAGCTTGGTGGGGGTTTCCCCTTCTTACGAGCAGTACTTC. Its translation: CASSLVGVSPSYEQYF.

V is TRBV6-5 and J is TRBJ1-2; 7 bases are a match to TRBD1. CDR3 length: 15 amino acids. Germline CDR1 and CDR2: MNHEY and SVGAGI. V lost 2 bases to trimming and J lost 5 bases; unmatched junction nucleotides: 8. The CDR3 bases are TGTGCCAGCAGTTACATCGAGACAGGGCTTTATGGCTACACCTTC. It specifies CASSYIETGLYGYTF.

The chain couples TRBV9 to TRBJ2-6; 10 nucleotides align to TRBD2. The CDR3 is 20 residues long. J gave up 0 bases and V 0 bases, and 9 bases lay outside the gene matches. CDR1 and CDR2 (germline): SGDLS, YYNGEE. CDR3 bases: TGTGCCAGCAGCGTAGTTATGACTAGCGGGCCTCACTCTGGGGCCAACGTCCTGACTTTC. Translated: CASSVVMTSGPHSGANVLTF.

The CDR3 reads CASSLRDQETQYF. In DNA, the CDR3 is TGCGCCAGCAGCCTGAGGGATCAGGAGACCCAGTACTTC. The V call is TRBV5-1, the J call TRBJ2-5; tentative D call: TRBD2 (5 bases). V shed 4 bases and J shed 5 bases, with 12 bases lying between them. This CDR3 has 13 amino acids. Germline V gives CDR1 SGHRS, CDR2 YFSETQ.

CDR3 sequence: CASRDRAGETQYF. CDR3 coding DNA: TGTGCCAGCAGGGACAGGGCGGGAGAGACCCAGTACTTC. The V gene is TRBV6-6, the J gene TRBJ2-5; 8 nucleotides align to TRBD1. J lost 4 bases, V lost 6 bases, and 4 bases had no gene match. Germline values: CDR1 MNHNY, CDR2 SVGAGI (reference sequence). This CDR3 comprises 13 residues.

The V gene is TRBV11-3, the J gene TRBJ1-1; 10 bases agree with TRBD1. Germline V gene data show CDR1 as SGHNT and CDR2 as YENEEA. Losses at the gene ends were 4 bases for V and 12 bases for J; bases not matched to a gene: 11. This CDR3 is 14 amino acids long. The CDR3 region is CASSSPTGGFRTFF. The CDR3 DNA is TGTGCCAGCAGCTCCCCGACAGGGGGCTTTAGGACTTTCTTT.

The chain employs TRBV19 and TRBJ1-1; no definite D call. Deletions cut 4 bases from V and 6 bases from J, with 6 bases between. Germline-derived CDR1 and CDR2 are LNHDA and SQIVND (reference sequence). CDR3 length: 11 residues. CDR3 DNA sequence: TGTGCCAGTAGTAGAAGGGCTGAAGCTTTCTTT. It specifies CASSRRAEAFF.

The CDR3 bases are TGTGCCAGCAGCTTATCACAGGGGGCGCCGGACGAGCAGTACTTC. It encodes CASSLSQGAPDEQYF. The V gene is TRBV7-6, the J gene TRBJ2-7, with 9 bases aligning to TRBD1. CDR1 SGHVS and CDR2 FNYEAQ come from the germline V gene. This CDR3 contains 15 residues. V shed 2 bases, J shed 5 bases, and the junction held 7 bases outside the gene matches.

The chain combines TRBV5-4 with TRBJ2-3; 7 bases are shared with TRBD1. In germline, CDR1 is SGHNT, CDR2 YYREEE (reference sequence). The length of the CDR3 is 17 residues. V gave up 0 bases and J gave up 0 bases; unmatched junction bases: 7. CDR3 amino acids: CASSLGTTGASTDTQYF. CDR3 sequence (DNA): TGTGCCAGCAGCTTGGGTACCACAGGGGCGAGCACAGATACGCAGTATTTT.

V and J are TRBV7-3 and TRBJ1-2; 8 bases match TRBD1. Losses at the gene ends were 5 bases for V and 4 bases for J; bases not matched to a gene: 9. The CDR3 runs to 15 residues. CDR1 is SGHTA, CDR2 FQGTGA, per germline. The CDR3, as DNA: TGTGCCAGCAGCACAACAGGGGGTTCACCCTATGGCTACACCTTC. It translates to CASSTTGGSPYGYTF.